The sequence of this T cell receptor (beta chain) was determined in a study of regulatory T cells in long-lasting Graves disease (dated by TCRdb to 2020 to 2022). Concerning the study at large: Patients with newly diagnosed Graves' disease had been on antithyroid drugs for under 3 months. Patients with persistent Graves' disease were compared with patients with newly diagnosed Graves' disease using TCR sequencing and RNA sequencing of peripheral blood. The study took place in China and was registered as a clinical trial. A total of around 33 samples underwent TCR sequencing, from some 13 patients with persistent Graves' disease and 20 or so patients with newly diagnosed Graves' disease.

The meaning of the sample's time point label: newly diagnosed GD, antithyroid drugs for less than 3 months. RNA was extracted from PBMCs in TRIzol for both TCR sequencing and RNA sequencing. The diagnosis of Graves' disease followed American Thyroid Association guidelines. Patients were recruited from an endocrinology department in Xi'an, China. From each patient, nine milliliters of peripheral blood was collected into an EDTA anticoagulant tube. PBMCs were isolated by Ficoll Paque Plus density gradient separation without further T cell sorting. An Agilent 2100 Bioanalyzer and agarose gel were used to check RNA quality, while a NanoDrop 2000 measured RNA concentration. Comments on this clonotype: This clone's antigen is unknown. The record has no base qualities; no much larger clone is one base away.

The library was made by multiplex PCR. The instrument was an Illumina HiSeq 4000. To build TCR beta libraries, CDR3 regions were amplified by Arm-PCR using iRepertoire HTBI primers. Before sequencing, the PCR products underwent gel purification. The authors' analysis ran thus. A total of some 65 TRBV and 14 TRBJ segments were identified across samples and were used for gene usage analysis of CDR3 amino acid clonotypes. Filtered high-quality paired reads were merged into contigs using COPE and FqMerger. Contigs were aligned with BLAST to IMGT TRBV, TRBD and TRBJ reference genes, and CDR3 was defined per IMGT. Clonotypes above 0.1% frequency were classified as highly expanded clones. Shannon entropy was used to measure repertoire diversity, and the Gini coefficient was used to measure V-J evenness. A clonotype found in more than one individual was treated as public. TCRdb itself trimmed the public reads at Q25 with fastp, ran MiXCR and retained productive beta chains. CDR3 protein duplicates are merged, each entry listing the most common genes and DNA. For this entry, the V and J calls and clone size follow TCRdb and not the study's own pipeline. This sample is represented by approximately 350,000 distinct CDR3 sequences; around 15% of them were singletons. 20% of the sample goes to the ten largest clones.

What the work shows at the level of the full study, not this receptor alone: Sequencing and analysis were restricted to the TCR beta chain. A larger number of public clonotypes was shared among persistent patients (more than 2,500) than among newly diagnosed patients (around 890). The small sample size was acknowledged by the authors as a limitation that may reduce accuracy. Peripheral blood alone was examined, since thyroid tissue, which constituted the primary lesion, could not be accessed. Persistent Graves' disease patients showed lower TCR Shannon entropy and fewer highly expanded clones than newly diagnosed patients, suggesting clonal expansion. Preferential use of TRBV28, TRBJ1-2 and TRBJ2-5 was observed in persistent disease, whereas TRBV20-1 and TRBJ2-1 were favored in newly diagnosed disease.

The CDR3 numbers 14 residues from cysteine through phenylalanine. The entry retains the CDR3 DNA only, 42 bases that are in frame from base 1. The germline V gene encodes CDR1 LNHNV and CDR2 YYDKDF (reference sequence). V is pared back by 4 bases and J by 4 bases, with 11 bases lying between the germline termini. The sample was also linked to a second study, of T cells in Graves' hyperthyroidism and ophthalmopathy. Taken from the second paper: Graves' hyperthyroidism was defined as stable when no progression to ophthalmopathy occurred over 18 months of follow-up. Hyperthyroidism patients were newly diagnosed, with disease duration under 2 months, and aged 18 to 65 years. The study excluded patients with uncontrolled infections, other autoimmune diseases, pregnancy or lactation. Clinical symptoms, serum thyroxine and TRAb, thyroid ultrasound, and orbital computed tomography formed the basis for the diagnoses. The first round of RT-PCR for the TCR CDR3 was performed with the HTBI primer set and the Qiagen OneStep RT-PCR kit. Most expanded thyroid clonotypes (frequency above 0.001) were also detected in blood, a finding suggesting that blood repertoires may reflect thyroid immune responses. A model built on a 13 V-J signature distinguished ophthalmopathy from stable hyperthyroidism, reaching around 88% sensitivity and about 81% specificity in cross-validation and 80%/75% in testing. During validation, the model predicted progression to ophthalmopathy a median of about 6.3 months ahead of onset, with roughly 65% sensitivity and almost 75% specificity. To identify distinguishing TCR V-J signatures, a discovery cohort of around 100 patients was used, comprising 40 to 45 with Graves' ophthalmopathy and about 59 with stable Graves' hyperthyroidism. An independent validation cohort of around 19 hyperthyroidism patients and approximately 17 patients who later progressed to ophthalmopathy tested prospective prediction of ophthalmopathy. The roughly 100 discovery patients were divided at random into training and test sets in a 7:3 ratio. In addition, the study compared T-cell repertoires in thyroid tissue and in blood from roughly six Graves' hyperthyroidism patients. Following sampling, methimazole starting at 30 mg daily was given to hyperthyroidism patients, and high-dose intravenous methylprednisolone was given to ophthalmopathy patients. A second multiplex PCR round built the libraries, followed by size selection and purification. Sequencing of the libraries was done on an Illumina HiSeq2000 using paired-end 100 bp reads. SOAPnuke was used to process the raw data, with reads discarded if the reads contained adapters or uncalled bases, had a mean Phred below 15, or lacked an exact constant-primer or identifier match. COPE v1.2.5 was used to merge high-quality paired reads, and clonotypes were defined as unique nucleotide sequences. Clonotypes were aligned to IMGT TRBV, TRBD and TRBJ reference segments using MiTCR v1.1. Analysis was restricted to V-J combinations with a frequency above 0.0001, which covered roughly 99% of repertoires. The TCS score was defined as F50 (clonal expansion) divided by E x V (chaos), with BLOSUM62-based TCRdist calculated between CDR3 peptides within each V-J. Welch's t-statistics and random forest reduced some 510 V-J features to about 12, which were used in a naive Bayes classifier (R e1071). Sample size was not statistically predetermined, and blinding of investigators to group allocation was not performed. TCR Vbeta CDR3 sequencing of 120 to 150 peripheral blood samples (43 ophthalmopathy, 70 to 85 hyperthyroidism and approximately 17 progressor patients) is reported in the paper.

The chain is encoded by TRBV15 joined to TRBJ2-1, and possibly TRBD1, on 5 matching bases. This material consisted of peripheral blood mononuclear cells (PBMCs), taken at new diagnosis, from a patient treated with antithyroid drugs. The source of this sequence is a woman between 18 and 29 years old with Graves disease. Donor details come from another sample of the same person, matched by shared clones. The CDR3 region has the sequence CATSNSDMYNEQFF. Read as DNA, the sequence is TGTGCCACCAGCAACTCGGACATGTACAATGAGCAGTTCTTC.